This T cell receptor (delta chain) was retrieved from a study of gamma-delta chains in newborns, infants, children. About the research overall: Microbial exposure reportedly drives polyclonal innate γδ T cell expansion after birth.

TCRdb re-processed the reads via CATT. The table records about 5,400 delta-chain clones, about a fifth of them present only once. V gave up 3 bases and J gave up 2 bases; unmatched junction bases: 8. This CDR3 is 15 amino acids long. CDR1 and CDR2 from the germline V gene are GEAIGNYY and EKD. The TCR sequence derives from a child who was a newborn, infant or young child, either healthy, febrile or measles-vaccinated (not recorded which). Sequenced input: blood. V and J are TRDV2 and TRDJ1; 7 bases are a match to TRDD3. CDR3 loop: CACDGLAGDTDKLIF. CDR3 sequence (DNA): TGTGCCTGTGACGGATTAGCGGGGGATACCGATAAACTCATCTTT.